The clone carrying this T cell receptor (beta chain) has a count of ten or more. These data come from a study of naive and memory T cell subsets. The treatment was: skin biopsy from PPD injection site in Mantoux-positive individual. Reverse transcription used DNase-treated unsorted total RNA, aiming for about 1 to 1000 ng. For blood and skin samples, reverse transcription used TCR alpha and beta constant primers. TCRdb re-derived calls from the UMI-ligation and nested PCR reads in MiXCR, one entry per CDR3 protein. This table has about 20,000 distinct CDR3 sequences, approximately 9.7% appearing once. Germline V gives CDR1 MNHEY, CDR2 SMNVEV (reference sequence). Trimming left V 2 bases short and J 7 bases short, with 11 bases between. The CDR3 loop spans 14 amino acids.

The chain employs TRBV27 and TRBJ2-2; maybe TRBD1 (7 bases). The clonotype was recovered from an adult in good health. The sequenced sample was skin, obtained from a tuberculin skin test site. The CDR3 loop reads CASSLDREVGELFF. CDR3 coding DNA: TGTGCCAGCAGTTTAGACAGGGAGGTCGGGGAGCTGTTTTTT.